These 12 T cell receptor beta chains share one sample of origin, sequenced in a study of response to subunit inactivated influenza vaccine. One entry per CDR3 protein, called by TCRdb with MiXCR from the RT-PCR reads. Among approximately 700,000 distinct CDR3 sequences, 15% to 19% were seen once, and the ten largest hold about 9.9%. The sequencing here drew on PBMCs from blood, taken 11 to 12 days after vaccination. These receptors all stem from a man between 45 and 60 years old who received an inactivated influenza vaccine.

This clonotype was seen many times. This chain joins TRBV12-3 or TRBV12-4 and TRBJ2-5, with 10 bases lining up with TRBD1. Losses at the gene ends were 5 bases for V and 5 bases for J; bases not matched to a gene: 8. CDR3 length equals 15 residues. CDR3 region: CASSRRQGAWETQYF. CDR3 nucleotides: TGTGCCAGCAGTCGACGACAGGGGGCTTGGGAGACCCAGTACTTC.

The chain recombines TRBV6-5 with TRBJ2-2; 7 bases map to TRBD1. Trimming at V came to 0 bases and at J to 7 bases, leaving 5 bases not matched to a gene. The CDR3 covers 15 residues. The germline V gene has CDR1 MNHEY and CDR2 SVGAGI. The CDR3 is CASSYSGGELGELFF. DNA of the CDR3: TGTGCCAGCAGTTACTCAGGGGGCGAACTCGGGGAGCTGTTTTTT.

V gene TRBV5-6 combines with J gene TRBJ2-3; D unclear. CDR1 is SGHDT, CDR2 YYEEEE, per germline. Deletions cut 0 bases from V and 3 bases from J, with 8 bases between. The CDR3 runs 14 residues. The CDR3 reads CASSLVIRTDTQYF. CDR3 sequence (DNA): TGTGCCAGCAGCTTGGTAATCAGAACAGATACGCAGTATTTT.

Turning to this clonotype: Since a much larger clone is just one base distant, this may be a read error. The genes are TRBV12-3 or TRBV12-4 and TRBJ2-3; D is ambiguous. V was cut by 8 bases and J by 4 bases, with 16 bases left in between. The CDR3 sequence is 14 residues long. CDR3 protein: CASVGSRHADTQYF. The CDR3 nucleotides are TGTGCCAGCGTTGGTAGCAGGCATGCAGATACGCAGTATTTT.

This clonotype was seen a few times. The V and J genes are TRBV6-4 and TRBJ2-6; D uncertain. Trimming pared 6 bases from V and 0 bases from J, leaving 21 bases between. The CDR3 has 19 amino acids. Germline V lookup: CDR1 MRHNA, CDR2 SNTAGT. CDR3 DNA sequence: TGTGCCAGCAGCGACCGGCGGACGAAGTCAATCTCTGGGGCCAACGTCCTGACTTTC. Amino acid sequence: CASSDRRTKSISGANVLTF.

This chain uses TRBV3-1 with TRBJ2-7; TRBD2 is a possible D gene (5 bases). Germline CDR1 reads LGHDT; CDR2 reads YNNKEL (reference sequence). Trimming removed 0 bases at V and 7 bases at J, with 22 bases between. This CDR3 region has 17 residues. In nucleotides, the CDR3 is TGTGCCAGCAGCCAAGAGAGAGGGTCTAGGGAAAATGGGGAGCAGTACTTC. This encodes CASSQERGSRENGEQYF.

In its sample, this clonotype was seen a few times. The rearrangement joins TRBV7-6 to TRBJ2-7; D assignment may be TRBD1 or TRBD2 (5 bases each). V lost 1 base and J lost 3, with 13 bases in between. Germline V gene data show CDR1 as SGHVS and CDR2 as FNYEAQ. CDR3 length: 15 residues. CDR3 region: CASSLENRGYYEQYF. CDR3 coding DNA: TGTGCCAGCAGCTTAGAGAATCGGGGCTACTACGAGCAGTACTTC. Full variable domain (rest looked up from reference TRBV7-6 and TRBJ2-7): GAGVSQSPRYKVTKRGQDVALRCDPISGHVSLYWYRQALGQGPEFLTYFNYEAQQDKSGLPNDRFSAERPEGSISTLTIQRTEQRDSAMYRCASSLENRGYYEQYFGPGTRLTVT.

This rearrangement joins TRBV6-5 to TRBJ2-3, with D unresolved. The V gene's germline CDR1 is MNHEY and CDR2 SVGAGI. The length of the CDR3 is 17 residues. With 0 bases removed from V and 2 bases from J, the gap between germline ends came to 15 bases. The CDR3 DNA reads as TGTGCCAGCAGTTACTCATCGAGGCTGGATAACACAGATACGCAGTATTTT. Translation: CASSYSSRLDNTDTQYF.

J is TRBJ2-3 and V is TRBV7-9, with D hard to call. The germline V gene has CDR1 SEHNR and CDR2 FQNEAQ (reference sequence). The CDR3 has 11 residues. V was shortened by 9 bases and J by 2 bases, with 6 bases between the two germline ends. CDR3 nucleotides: TGTGCCAGGCCGTACACAGATACGCAGTATTTT. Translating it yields CARPYTDTQYF.

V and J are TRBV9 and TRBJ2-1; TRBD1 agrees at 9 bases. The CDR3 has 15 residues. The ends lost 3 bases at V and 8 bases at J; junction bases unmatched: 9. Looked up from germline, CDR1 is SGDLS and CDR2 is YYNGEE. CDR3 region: CASSAGTGFMYEQFF. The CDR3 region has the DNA TGTGCCAGCAGCGCCGGGACAGGGTTTATGTATGAGCAGTTCTTC.

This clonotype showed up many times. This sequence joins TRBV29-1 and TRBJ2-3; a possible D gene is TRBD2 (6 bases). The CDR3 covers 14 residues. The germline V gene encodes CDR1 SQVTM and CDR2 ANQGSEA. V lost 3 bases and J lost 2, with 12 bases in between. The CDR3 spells CSVDGGVNTDTQYF. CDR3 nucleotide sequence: TGCAGCGTTGACGGGGGAGTGAACACAGATACGCAGTATTTT.

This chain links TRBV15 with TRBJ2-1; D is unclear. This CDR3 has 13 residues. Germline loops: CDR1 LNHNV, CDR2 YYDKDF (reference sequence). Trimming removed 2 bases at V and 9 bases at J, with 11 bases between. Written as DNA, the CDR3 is TGTGCCACCAGCAGATCTAGGTTTGGTGAGCAGTTCTTC. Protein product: CATSRSRFGEQFF.